This T cell receptor (beta chain) derives from a study of T-cell reconstitution after alpha-beta-depleted transplantation in children (dated by TCRdb to between 2015 and 2016). For the wider study: Using TCR repertoire profiling, the study followed T-cell immune reconstitution in a quantitative way in children after TCRalphabeta/CD19-depleted allogeneic hematopoietic cell transplantation.

The sample's treatment or condition label, in plain terms: allogeneic hematopoietic cell transplantation with graft depleted of TCRalphabeta T cells and CD19 B cells. Transplant recipients were children who received TCRalphabeta/CD19-depleted allogeneic hematopoietic cell grafts. V is reduced by 0 bases and J by 11 bases, leaving a spacing of 14 bases between them. Taken from cysteine to phenylalanine, the CDR3 has 13 residues. Of the read, only the CDR3 DNA is kept; its 39 bases are in frame from base 1. The germline V gene gives CDR1 as SGDLS and CDR2 as YYNGEE. General study outcomes and caveats: Apparently early alphabetaT-cell count recovery about two months after transplant reportedly relied on only several hundred rapidly expanded clones derived from non-depleted graft cells. Hyperexpanded clone frequencies declined over subsequent months; after one year, T-cell counts and TCRbeta diversity were mostly attributed to newly produced T cells. The high TCRbeta diversity at day 60 in some patients was ascribed to recipient T cells and intrathymic progenitors that had survived conditioning.

The library was produced with PCR. TCRdb names Illumina HiSeq 2500 as the instrument used. TCR libraries were prepared with molecular barcoding, using unique molecular identifiers to normalize TCRbeta repertoire quantification. TCRdb trimmed public reads at Q25 via fastp, called clones via MiXCR and kept in-frame beta chains. Records with the same CDR3 protein are collapsed into one entry carrying the most frequent genes and DNA. For this sample the table gives 440,000 or so distinct CDR3 sequences, of which around two fifths were detected only once. 27% of the sample lies in the top ten. Remarks on this clonotype: Its antigen is unknown. One base away there is no much larger clone; base qualities are not given.

The receptor was isolated from a girl aged 2-10 years with aplastic anemia, due to receive a stem cell transplant. The sample here was PBMCs, taken before TCRalphabeta/CD19-depleted stem cell transplant. The chain was built from TRBV9 and TRBJ1-1; there is no confident call for the D gene. CDR3 sequence: CASSVEGGPGAFF. The DNA is TGTGCCAGCAGCGTAGAAGGAGGCCCCGGGGCTTTCTTT.